The TCR beta chain described here comes from a study of blood T cell repertoires in COVID-19 (dated by TCRdb to 2018 to 2020). Study-level background: The collaborator samples originated in the United States, Italy and Spain and spanned the acute and convalescent phases of COVID-19. Subjects who had been exposed to COVID-19, were actively infected with it, or had recovered from it provided the deeply sampled blood TCRbeta repertoires that made up the dataset. The prospective study material was composed of cDNA or gDNA derived from T cells, B-cell-depleted T cells, or PBMCs. The repertoires were released in a freely available public database intended as a resource for research on the immune response to SARS-CoV-2. Samples came from the ongoing ImmuneRACE study (first 160 participants) plus 1,254 subjects from 6 global collaborators. HLA class I and class II types, where available, came from metadata supplied by the sample provider rather than from assay-based typing. Sample metadata almost always included a de-identified subject ID, COVID-19 status, age in years and sex.

TCRbeta CDR3 regions were amplified from genomic DNA using the immunoSEQ Assay, a bias-controlled multiplex PCR. On the authors' methods: Within the assay, amplification of reference gene primers was used to estimate how many nucleated cells each sample contained. To quantify the absolute abundance of each unique TCRbeta CDR3 rearrangement, sequence reads were collapsed and filtered. For each sample, productive Simpson clonality was calculated as the square root of Simpson's diversity index across productive rearrangements. Sourced from immuneACCESS, this table was stored by TCRdb with only in-frame sequences that have V and J called. A share of the clones is absent; for the studies checked, an unresolved V gene accounts for under half, and the remainder has no known explanation. V, J and clone size derive from that table, while D and trimming were established from the DNA sequence. The sample data list some 190,000 clones, and almost 90% of these were observed just once. Jointly, the top ten make up around 1.5% of the sample.

Whole blood was collected in K2EDTA tubes by collaborating institutions according to the institutions' own protocols. For TCRbeta analysis, collaborators shipped samples in one of three forms: frozen whole blood, isolated PBMCs, or DNA extracted from either of those sample types. The CDR3, from cysteine to phenylalanine, totals 16 residues. The DNA shown is the 48-base CDR3, in frame from base 1. From the germline V gene, CDR1 is MNHEY and CDR2 is SVGAGI. Of note for this clone: Its antigen is currently not known. At one of its ends the junction is not consistent with the germline gene, which may arise from a read error.

Study-wide findings and limitations: The quantity of clinical and demographic metadata differed by source and by participant and was supplied without curation.

The chain is assembled from TRBV6-5 and TRBJ2-7; 10 central bases correspond to TRBD2. The origin of this receptor is a man between 18 and 29 years old with active or convalescent COVID-19. Sample: peripheral blood. The CDR3: CASSYSLAGVSYAQYF. The nucleotide sequence reads as follows: TGTGCCAGCAGTTACTCTCTAGCGGGAGTCTCCTACGCGCAGTACTTC.